The rows below give T cell receptor beta chains drawn from one sample of a study of blood T cells in healthy people across ages. Using its own MiXCR run on the 5' RACE reads, TCRdb lists one record per CDR3 protein. The sample lists more than 750,000 distinct CDR3 sequences; 25% to 35% were seen once. These records were also assigned to another study, of T cells of mothers and their children.

The sample comprised blood. All receptors derive from a woman aged 40-49 years in good health. CDR3s include the opening cysteine and the closing phenylalanine or tryptophan. A D gene is named only where the DNA matches it firmly. The size field is filled for only some rows; it gives once, few, many or a size class.

j_gene,v_gene,d_gene,abundance,CDR3nt,CDR3aa
TRBJ2-1,TRBV7-3,-,few,TGTGCCAGCAGCTCCGGGACGGCCGGCTACAATGAGCAGTTCTTC,CASSSGTAGYNEQFF
TRBJ1-5,TRBV10-3,-,many,TGTGCCTCTCAGGGGACGAGCAATCAGCCCCAGCATTTT,CASQGTSNQPQHF
TRBJ1-6,TRBV28,TRBD1,-,TGTGCCAGCACCCGCGGACAGGGCTCCTATAATTCACCCCCCCACTTT,CASTRGQGSYNSPPHF
TRBJ2-5,TRBV2,TRBD2,-,TGTGCCAGCAGTGTGAGCGGGGGGGCGGGGTACCAAGAGACCCAGTACTTC,CASSVSGGAGYQETQYF
TRBJ1-1,TRBV7-2,TRBD1,many,TGTGCCAGCAGCTTAGAGGGGACAGGAGAAGCTTTCTTT,CASSLEGTGEAFF
TRBJ1-2,TRBV12-3/TRBV12-4,-,few,TGTGCCAGCAGTTACGACTCCCTTGGCTACACCTTC,CASSYDSLGYTF
TRBJ2-2,TRBV29-1,-,-,TGCAGCGGATACAGAAAAACGAACACCGGGGAGCTGTTTTTT,CSGYRKTNTGELFF
TRBJ2-1,TRBV13,-,-,TGTGCCAGCGCCATCCTAGCGAGTGAGCAGTTCTTC,CASAILASEQFF
TRBJ2-7,TRBV28,TRBD2,few,TGTGCCAGCTGGGGAGGGGAACGGTACGAGCAGTACTTC,CASWGGERYEQYF
TRBJ2-1,TRBV20-1,TRBD2,-,TGCAGTGCTAGACTGGCTAGCGGGGGGGCCAATGAGCAGTTCTTC,CSARLASGGANEQFF
TRBJ1-2,TRBV12-3/TRBV12-4,TRBD1,-,TGTGCCAGCAGTCGGGACCCAGGGACAGTCTATGGCTACACCTTC,CASSRDPGTVYGYTF
TRBJ1-1,TRBV4-1,-,-,TGCGCCAGCAGCCAAGGACGGAGCCAGAACACTGAAGCTTTCTTT,CASSQGRSQNTEAFF
TRBJ1-6,TRBV10-3,-,many,TGTGCCATCAGTTTCTATAATTCACCCCTCCACTTT,CAISFYNSPLHF
TRBJ2-1,TRBV24-1,TRBD1,-,TGTGCCACCAGTGTCCCCGACAGGGCCCTGAACCCCTACAATGAGCAGTTCTTC,CATSVPDRALNPYNEQFF
TRBJ2-5,TRBV6-6,-,few,TGTGCCAGCAGCCGAGCATCTCTTCGGGAGACCCAGTACTTC,CASSRASLRETQYF
TRBJ2-6,TRBV20-1,-,-,TGTAGTGCTAGAGATATCCGGGCTGGGGCCAACGTCCTGACTTTC,CSARDIRAGANVLTF
TRBJ1-2,TRBV6-5,-,-,TGTGCCAGCAGTCCCGGGACAACATACTATGGCTACACCTTC,CASSPGTTYYGYTF
TRBJ1-2,TRBV2,-,few,TGTGCCAGCAGTGTCCTGGTAGGGTCTGGCTACACCTTC,CASSVLVGSGYTF
TRBJ2-7,TRBV12-3/TRBV12-4,TRBD1,-,TGTGCCAGCAGCCCCGACAGGGCTCCCTACAATGAGCAGTACTTC,CASSPDRAPYNEQYF
TRBJ1-2,TRBV14,TRBD1,-,TGTGCCAGCAGCCCCACCGACAGGGCGAGGGGCTACACCTTC,CASSPTDRARGYTF
TRBJ2-1,TRBV9,-,-,TGTGCCAGCAGCCCCCATTCGGACAGTTCCTACAATGAGCAGTTCTTC,CASSPHSDSSYNEQFF
TRBJ2-3,TRBV29-1,-,-,TGCAGCCCCCGGATCCGTAGCAGGCAGTATTTT,CSPRIRSRQYF
TRBJ1-2,TRBV30,TRBD1,-,TGTGCCTGGGTCCGGGACAGGTGCTCTGGCTACACCTTC,CAWVRDRCSGYTF
TRBJ1-6,TRBV20-1,-,few,TGCAGTGCTAGAGATCGGACGGCTATCAATTCACCCCTCCACTTT,CSARDRTAINSPLHF
TRBJ2-7,TRBV29-1,-,many,TGCAGCGTTGTTGACTACCACGAGCAGTACTTC,CSVVDYHEQYF
TRBJ2-1,TRBV15,-,-,TGTGCCACCAGCATCTATCGTGGGACTCACAATGAGCAGTTCTTC,CATSIYRGTHNEQFF
TRBJ2-1,TRBV11-2,TRBD1,-,TGTGCCAGCAGCACCAAAGGACAGGTTAAGAAGATCAATGAGCAGTTCTTC,CASSTKGQVKKINEQFF
TRBJ1-1,TRBV7-7,-,few,TGTGCTAGCAGCTTAGGTTCGCCGGGAAGGTCGAACACTGAAGCTTTCTTT,CASSLGSPGRSNTEAFF
TRBJ1-2,TRBV12-3/TRBV12-4,TRBD1,few,TGTGCCAGCAGTTCCCGACAGGGGCATGCTAACTATGGCTACACCTTC,CASSSRQGHANYGYTF
TRBJ2-3,TRBV7-2,TRBD2,many,TGTGCCAGCAGCCCTAGACTAGCGGGGGTAGGAGATACGCAGTATTTT,CASSPRLAGVGDTQYF
TRBJ1-1,TRBV4-1,TRBD1,-,TGCGCCAGCAGCCAAGGGTACAGGGGTTCGAAAGCTTTCTTT,CASSQGYRGSKAFF
TRBJ2-5,TRBV29-1,-,-,TGCAGCGCTGATTGGCCAGAGGAGGAAGAGACCCAGTACTTC,CSADWPEEEETQYF
TRBJ2-1,TRBV7-6,TRBD1,-,TGTGCCAGCACCCCCAACGCTGGGACAGGGGGCTACAATGAGCAGTTCTTC,CASTPNAGTGGYNEQFF
TRBJ2-1,TRBV7-7,TRBD2,many,TGTGCTAGCAGCTTAAGACTAGCGGGGTTGCCTGAGCAGTTCTTC,CASSLRLAGLPEQFF
TRBJ2-7,TRBV28,-,-,TGTGCCAGCACTACCGCCGGGTACGAGCAGTACTTC,CASTTAGYEQYF
TRBJ1-1,TRBV20-1,-,-,TGCAGTGTCCCATCGGCGGGAAACACTGAAGCTTTCTTT,CSVPSAGNTEAFF
TRBJ2-1,TRBV12-3/TRBV12-4,TRBD2,-,TGTGCTTCCACTAGCGGGAGGGGGTCCTACAATGAGCAGTTCTTC,CASTSGRGSYNEQFF
TRBJ1-5,TRBV6-1,TRBD1,-,TGTGCCAGCAGTGAAAGGGGGACAGGGTGGGATCAGCCCCAGCATTTT,CASSERGTGWDQPQHF
TRBJ2-3,TRBV6-1,-,-,TGTGCCAGCAGTGAAGGAGGAGCCGGGGGAGATACGCAGTATTTT,CASSEGGAGGDTQYF
TRBJ2-5,TRBV2,TRBD2,-,TGTGCCAGCAGTGATGGGGGACTAGCGATGGAGACCCAGTACTTC,CASSDGGLAMETQYF
TRBJ2-3,TRBV7-3,TRBD1,-,TGTGCCAGCAGCTCCTCGACAGGGGTATACACAGATACGCACTATTTT,CASSSSTGVYTDTHYF
TRBJ2-5,TRBV20-1,-,-,TGCAGTGCTCGAGAGGGGGTCGTCCAAGAGACCCAGTACTTC,CSAREGVVQETQYF
TRBJ2-3,TRBV5-1,TRBD2,-,TGCGCCAGCAGCCAAACCAGAGCGGGGAGCACAGATACGCAGTATTTT,CASSQTRAGSTDTQYF
TRBJ2-7,TRBV7-2,TRBD1,few,TGTGCCAGCAAACCAGACAGGGGGGATGCCTACGAGCAGTACTTC,CASKPDRGDAYEQYF
TRBJ2-5,TRBV20-1,TRBD1,-,TGCAGTGCTTGGGAGACAGGGGGCGCGGAGACCCAGTACTTC,CSAWETGGAETQYF
TRBJ1-5,TRBV12-3/TRBV12-4,TRBD1,few,TGTGCCAGCCCACACGGGGGTTACAGGGGGGCAGGGAGCAATCAGCCCCAGCATTTT,CASPHGGYRGAGSNQPQHF
TRBJ2-7,TRBV6-5,TRBD1,many,TGTGCCAGCAGTCGACAGGGAGACGGGCAGTACTTC,CASSRQGDGQYF
TRBJ1-3,TRBV28,-,-,TGTGCCAGCAGTGGCGGGGGACTCGGAAACACCATATATTTT,CASSGGGLGNTIYF
TRBJ2-3,TRBV9,-,many,TGTGCCAGCAGCGTCCGCGGGGATACGCAGTATTTT,CASSVRGDTQYF
TRBJ1-2,TRBV3-1,-,-,TGTGCCAGCAGCCAGGGATATTCTAACTATGGCTACACCTTC,CASSQGYSNYGYTF
TRBJ1-2,TRBV12-3/TRBV12-4,TRBD1,many,TGTGCCAGCAGACCTATGGACAGGGGCTACTATGGCTACACCTTC,CASRPMDRGYYGYTF
TRBJ1-2,TRBV6-1,TRBD1,-,TGTGCCAGCAGACCTACGACAGGGGGCCAAACCAAACCTCAACCATTCTATGGCTACACCTTC,CASRPTTGGQTKPQPFYGYTF
TRBJ2-7,TRBV3-1,-,-,TGTGCCAGCAGGGACAGCCCCTACGAGCGGTACTTC,CASRDSPYERYF
TRBJ1-1,TRBV5-1,TRBD1,-,TGCGCCAGCAGCCCGGACAGGGGGACACTGAACACTGAAGCTTTCTTT,CASSPDRGTLNTEAFF
TRBJ1-6,TRBV5-1,-,-,TGCGCCAGCAGCTTGGACGGCCAGGGGATAAATTCACCCCTCCACTTT,CASSLDGQGINSPLHF
TRBJ2-5,TRBV12-3/TRBV12-4,-,many,TGTGCCAGCAGTTACTGGAGTGGTGGCCAGTACTTC,CASSYWSGGQYF
TRBJ2-1,TRBV7-2,-,-,TGTGCCAGCAGCTTAAGAGGGGTGGGAAGCTCCTACAACGAGCGGTTCTTC,CASSLRGVGSSYNERFF
TRBJ2-2,TRBV20-1,TRBD2,-,TGCAGTGCTAGACCCGCTCTAGCGGGGGGGAACACCGGGGAGCTGTTTTTT,CSARPALAGGNTGELFF
TRBJ2-4,TRBV5-1,TRBD1,once,TGCGCCAGCAGCGGAGGGACAGGGGGCGCATTTCGGTACATTCAGTACTTC,CASSGGTGGAFRYIQYF
TRBJ2-7,TRBV14,-,few,TGTGCCAGCAGCCAAGATCGGCCCTACTACGAGCAGTACTTC,CASSQDRPYYEQYF